This T cell receptor (beta chain) was identified during a study of cytomegalovirus exposure and HLA in healthy donors. About the study: Caucasian-associated ancestry cluster membership applied to under 85% of a few hundred genotyped donors.

General observations from the study: A missense DCLRE1C variant was associated with V- and J-gene trimming of TCR beta chains in a later analysis, and an independent cohort replicated the association.

The PCR ran on 60 Vbeta and 13 Jbeta primers. Clones were read by immunoSEQ multiplex PCR, and TCRdb kept only the in-frame ones, dropping some. The repertoire holds 150,000 to 160,000 clones, with around 84% as singletons. As concerns this clone: What it binds is not known.

This TCR came from a woman between 40 and 55 years old in good health and CMV-seropositive. The sample comprised PBMCs.

CDR3 sequence reads: CASSLRPGTGRPYEQYF. CDR3 nucleotides: TGTGCCAGCAGCTTACGTCCCGGGACAGGGAGACCCTACGAGCAGTACTTC. V usage is TRBV11-1 and J usage is TRBJ2-7; TRBD1 aligns across 9 bases. The ends lost 2 bases at V and 2 bases at J; junction bases unmatched: 10. Germline-derived CDR1 and CDR2 are SGHAT and FQDESV (reference sequence). The CDR3 runs 17 residues.